These 7 T cell receptor beta chains share one sample of origin, sequenced in a study of CD8 T cells in Susac syndrome. Random hexamers were used to reverse transcribe about 0.45 to 1 ug of RNA. TCRdb reprocessed the immunoSEQ multiplex PCR reads with MiXCR, giving one entry per CDR3 protein. The data hold a few hundred thousand distinct CDR3 sequences, with 70% to 90% observed a single time. Sequencing was carried out using CD8+ T cells from PBMCs. The receptors originated from a human donor with multiple sclerosis.

The chain links TRBV4-1 to TRBJ2-7; D may match TRBD1 or TRBD2 (5 bases each). The CDR3 is made up of 15 amino acids. Germline CDR1 is MGHRA and CDR2 is YSYEKL. Trimming removed 3 bases from V and 0 bases from J, with 12 bases in between. CDR3 protein: CASSHRDGLSYEQYF. In DNA, the CDR3 is TGCGCCAGCAGCCACCGGGACGGACTCTCCTACGAGCAGTACTTC.

The V and J genes are TRBV20-1 and TRBJ2-7; D uncertain. V was shortened by 1 base and J by 7 bases, with 14 bases between the two germline ends. CDR1 and CDR2 (germline): DFQATT, SNEGSKA (reference sequence). The CDR3 consists of 13 residues. CDR3 protein: CSARGERSWEQYF. The CDR3 DNA reads TGCAGTGCTAGAGGCGAGCGTTCCTGGGAGCAGTACTTC.

The rearrangement joins TRBV7-6 to TRBJ2-2; TRBD2 matches 13 bases. Germline-derived CDR1 and CDR2 are SGHVS and FNYEAQ. CDR3 length: 15 residues. J was trimmed by 6 bases and V by 5 bases; bases with no gene match: 3. CDR3 residues: CASSGTSGRAGELFF. The CDR3 region has the DNA TGTGCCAGCAGCGGTACTAGCGGGAGGGCCGGGGAGCTGTTTTTT.

The V and J genes are TRBV6-5 and TRBJ2-7; D possibly corresponds to TRBD1 (5 bases). The V gene's germline CDR1 is MNHEY and CDR2 SVGAGI. The CDR3 extends over 11 amino acids. Trimming cost V 5 bases and J 6 bases, with 8 bases left between them. CDR3 sequence: CASSQGSEQYF. CDR3 in DNA: TGTGCCAGCAGTCAGGGCTCCGAGCAGTACTTC.

V gene TRBV30 combines with J gene TRBJ2-7; the D is unclear. CDR3 length equals 13 residues. V was clipped by 4 bases and J by 5 bases, with 15 bases between them. The germline gives CDR1 GTSNPN, CDR2 SVGIG (reference sequence). The CDR3 protein is CAWNDGVGDEQYF. The CDR3 DNA sequence: TGTGCCTGGAATGATGGGGTCGGCGACGAGCAGTACTTC.

V and J are TRBV27 and TRBJ1-1, with D maybe TRBD1 (5 bases). V was trimmed by 3 bases and J by 0 bases, leaving 11 bases between them. Germline V lookup: CDR1 MNHEY, CDR2 SMNVEV (reference sequence). This CDR3 has 15 residues. CDR3 amino acids: CASSLVGTLNTEAFF. The CDR3 nucleotides are TGTGCCAGCAGTTTGGTCGGGACGTTGAACACTGAAGCTTTCTTT.

V usage is TRBV14 and J usage is TRBJ2-7, with TRBD2 as a possible D gene (6 bases). Germline CDR1 SGHDN, CDR2 FVKESK. The CDR3 covers 15 residues. The V gene lost 5 bases and the J gene lost 3 bases, with 17 bases spanning the gap. CDR3 sequence (DNA): TGTGCCAGCAGCTATCGAACGGGACTTCGCTACGAGCAGTACTTC. This encodes CASSYRTGLRYEQYF.